Each of the 21 T cell receptor beta chains below was sequenced from the same sample in a study of blood T cell repertoires in COVID-19. Method: immunoSEQ multiplex PCR; TCRdb's copy keeps in-frame clones and lacks some. The table records 150,000 to 190,000 clones, 80% to 90% of them present only once. The sequenced material came from peripheral blood. The receptors stem from a middle-aged woman with acute or convalescent COVID-19.

The J gene is TRBJ1-6, the V gene TRBV14, with a weak D call TRBD1 (5 bases). Trimming shortened V by 1 base and J by 11 bases, and 9 bases separated the two germline ends. CDR1 is SGHDN and CDR2 is FVKESK in the germline V gene. This CDR3 comprises 13 residues. CDR3 sequence: CASSQAGYAPLHF. In DNA form, the CDR3 reads TGTGCCAGCAGCCAAGCAGGGTATGCACCCCTCCACTTT.

This sequence joins TRBV11-3 and TRBJ1-4; no clear D gene. The V end lost 4 bases, the J end lost 4 bases, and 10 bases lay between the germline ends. This CDR3 has 14 residues. Germline V lookup: CDR1 SGHNT, CDR2 YENEEA. CDR3 loop: CASSSWGDNEKLFF. DNA for the CDR3: TGTGCCAGCAGCTCGTGGGGAGATAATGAAAAACTGTTTTTT.

V and J are TRBV7-8 and TRBJ2-2, with TRBD1 matching 7 bases. The germline V gene has CDR1 SGHVS and CDR2 FQNEAQ. Trimming removed 2 bases from V and 5 bases from J; junction bases left unmatched: 5. The CDR3 runs 15 residues. The CDR3 here is CASSLTGAITGELFF. The CDR3 nucleotides read TGTGCCAGCAGCTTAACAGGGGCCATTACCGGGGAGCTGTTTTTT. Drawing the rest from reference TRBV7-8 and TRBJ2-2, the complete variable domain is GAGVSQSPRYKVAKRGQDVALRCDPISGHVSLFWYQQALGQGPEFLTYFQNEAQLDKSGLPSDRFFAERPEGSVSTLKIQRTQQEDSAVYLCASSLTGAITGELFFGEGSRLTVL.

CDR3 DNA sequence: TGCGCCAGCAGCACTCAACACGGGAACTCCTACAATGAGCAGTTCTTC. It specifies CASSTQHGNSYNEQFF. V is TRBV5-1 and J is TRBJ2-1; tentatively, D is TRBD2 (5 bases). The V end was cut by 4 bases, the J end by 0 bases, with 14 bases between. Germline loops: CDR1 SGHRS, CDR2 YFSETQ. This CDR3 region has 16 residues.

J is TRBJ2-7 and V is TRBV4-1, with 10 bases identical to TRBD2. From germline, CDR1 is MGHRA and CDR2 YSYEKL. This CDR3 is built from 16 residues. J gave up 4 bases and V 0 bases, and 6 bases lay outside the gene matches. CDR3 bases: TGCGCCAGCAGCCAAGAGAGGGCTAGCGGGAGTTACGAGCAGTACTTC. Translation: CASSQERASGSYEQYF.

The gene calls are TRBV7-2 and TRBJ1-2; 7 nucleotides agree with TRBD1. The CDR3 covers 15 residues. CDR1 is SGHTA, CDR2 FQGNSA, per germline. Unmatched junction bases numbered 11, after V lost 6 bases and J lost 4 bases. The CDR3, as DNA: TGTGCCAGCAGTTACCAACGACAGGGCGTCTATGGCTACACCTTC. It yields the protein CASSYQRQGVYGYTF.

V and J are TRBV10-1 and TRBJ2-5; weak D call: TRBD1 (6 bases). Germline V lookup: CDR1 WNHNN, CDR2 SYGVQD (reference sequence). This CDR3 has 13 amino acids. Between the trimmed V and J ends, which lost 5 bases and 4 bases, there was a span of 11 bases. For the CDR3, the DNA is TGCGCCAGCAGTAAGAGCAGGGGAGAGACCCAGTACTTC. Translating it yields CASSKSRGETQYF.

V is TRBV28 and J is TRBJ2-5; TRBD2 might be the D (5 bases). Germline V gene sequence: CDR1 MDHEN, CDR2 SYDVKM. The V and J ends lost 7 bases and 2 bases respectively, with 8 bases between them. This CDR3 is 12 amino acids long. The chain's CDR3 is CASTPGQETQYF. DNA of the CDR3: TGTGCCAGCACCCCGGGACAAGAGACCCAGTACTTC.

This chain connects TRBV4-1 to TRBJ1-2, with 8 bases matching TRBD1. The CDR3 loop spans 14 amino acids. CDR1 and CDR2 from the germline V gene are MGHRA and YSYEKL. V shed 1 base, J shed 7 bases, and the junction held 5 bases outside the gene matches. This chain's CDR3 is CASSQVTGGTGYTF. CDR3 DNA: TGCGCCAGCAGCCAAGTAACAGGGGGTACTGGCTACACCTTC.

The rearrangement uses TRBV7-9 and TRBJ2-1; maybe TRBD2 (6 bases). Per the germline V gene, CDR1 is SEHNR and CDR2 is FQNEAQ (reference sequence). The CDR3 extends over 17 amino acids. V lost 1 base, J lost 7 bases, and 20 bases lay in between. CDR3 region: CASSLVDSWTIGNEQFF. The CDR3 nucleotides read TGTGCCAGCAGCTTAGTCGACAGCTGGACTATTGGGAATGAGCAGTTCTTC.

This chain uses TRBV10-3 with TRBJ2-3; 13 bases line up with TRBD2. V lost 2 bases to trimming and J lost 0 bases; unmatched junction nucleotides: 8. The CDR3 totals 19 residues. The germline gives CDR1 ENHRY, CDR2 SYGVKD. CDR3 sequence (DNA): TGTGCCATCAGTGAGGCACCGGGACTAGCGGGGTTTAGCACAGATACGCAGTATTTT. This sequence encodes CAISEAPGLAGFSTDTQYF.

J is TRBJ2-2 and V is TRBV5-1; D perhaps matches TRBD2 (5 bases). CDR3 length: 16 residues. Germline values: CDR1 SGHRS, CDR2 YFSETQ. V shed 0 bases and J shed 3 bases, with 12 bases lying between them. CDR3 sequence (DNA): TGCGCCAGCAGCTTGGCCCCTCTGCGGGACACCGGGGAGCTGTTTTTT. As protein: CASSLAPLRDTGELFF. Full variable domain (rest looked up from reference TRBV5-1 and TRBJ2-2): KAGVTQTPRYLIKTRGQQVTLSCSPISGHRSVSWYQQTPGQGLQFLFEYFSETQRNKGNFPGRFSGRQFSNSRSEMNVSTLELGDSALYLCASSLAPLRDTGELFFGEGSRLTVL.

The chain couples TRBV5-1 to TRBJ1-1; D not resolved. Germline V lookup: CDR1 SGHRS, CDR2 YFSETQ. Deletions cut 0 bases from V and 6 bases from J, with 15 bases between. The CDR3 runs 15 residues. The chain's CDR3 is CASSLASKSLSEAFF. The CDR3, as DNA: TGCGCCAGCAGCTTGGCCAGTAAGTCTCTCTCTGAAGCTTTCTTT.

The rearrangement links TRBV25-1 to TRBJ1-3, with unresolved D. Trimming cost V 2 bases and J 9 bases, with 14 bases left between them. The CDR3 loop spans 14 amino acids. Germline V gives CDR1 MGHDK, CDR2 SYGVNS. DNA of the CDR3: TGTGCCAGCAGTGAACCAGACCTCTGGAGCACCATATATTTT. Its translation is CASSEPDLWSTIYF.

The rearrangement links TRBV10-3 to TRBJ2-5, with D perhaps TRBD2 (6 bases). Trimming left V 0 bases short and J 4 bases short, with 6 bases between. Germline V gives CDR1 ENHRY, CDR2 SYGVKD. This CDR3 contains 13 residues. This chain's CDR3 is CAISESGGETQYF. The CDR3 bases are TGTGCCATCAGTGAGTCGGGGGGAGAGACCCAGTACTTC.

The V and J genes are TRBV7-9 and TRBJ1-5; D is undetermined. Germline V gene sequence: CDR1 SEHNR, CDR2 FQNEAQ (reference sequence). The CDR3 consists of 13 residues. V was cut by 2 bases and J by 5 bases, with 7 bases left in between. CDR3 coding DNA: TGTGCCAGCAGCTTATACGGGGATCAGCCCCAGCATTTT. Amino acid sequence: CASSLYGDQPQHF.

The rearrangement links TRBV3-1 (or the pseudogene TRBV3-2) to TRBJ2-6; 8 positions match TRBD1. The germline gives CDR1 LGHDT, CDR2 YNNKEL (reference sequence). This CDR3 contains 16 residues. V lost 5 bases, J lost 2 bases, and 5 bases stayed unmatched. CDR3 in DNA: TGTGCCAGCAGCTTGCGGACAGGGACTGGGGCCAACGTCCTGACTTTC. Amino acid sequence: CASSLRTGTGANVLTF.

The rearrangement links TRBV6-2 or TRBV6-3 to TRBJ2-3; D perhaps matches TRBD2 (6 bases). This CDR3 is built from 14 residues. Germline V lookup: CDR1 MNHEY, CDR2 SVGEGT. The V end lost 2 bases, the J end lost 2 bases, and 8 bases lay between the germline ends. For the CDR3, the DNA is TGTGCCAGCAGTTACAGCGGGCTCACAGATACGCAGTATTTT. This gives the protein CASSYSGLTDTQYF.

The rearrangement uses TRBV24-1 and TRBJ2-2, with a weak D call TRBD1 (6 bases). The CDR3 extends over 14 amino acids. The V gene's germline CDR1 is KGHDR and CDR2 SFDVKD. Deletions cut 5 bases from V and 3 bases from J, with 9 bases between. The CDR3 spells CATSADSYTGELFF. CDR3 in DNA: TGTGCCACCAGTGCGGACAGTTACACCGGGGAGCTGTTTTTT.

This clone was picked up a small number of times. The chain combines TRBV3-1 (or the pseudogene TRBV3-2) with TRBJ2-2; no firm D call. Germline CDR1 reads LGHDT; CDR2 reads YNNKEL (reference sequence). V was trimmed by 4 bases and J by 6 bases, leaving 3 bases between them. The CDR3 has 11 residues. Here the CDR3 DNA reads TGTGCCAGCAGCCGAGCCGGGGAGCTGTTTTTT. The encoded protein is CASSRAGELFF.

With regard to this clone: Sequence at one end of the junction differs from germline and may be a read error. This sequence joins TRBV7-9 and TRBJ1-3; D is perhaps TRBD1 (6 bases). CDR1 is SEHNR, CDR2 FQNEAQ, per germline (reference sequence). CDR3 size: 11 residues. In nucleotides, the CDR3 is TGTGCCAGCAGCACAGGGAGTATGGGGCTTTTT. Translation gives CASSTGSMGLF. Filled out from reference TRBV7-9 and TRBJ1-3, the complete variable domain reads DTGVSQNPRHKITKRGQNVTFRCDPISEHNRLYWYRQTLGQGPEFLTYFQNEAQLEKSRLLSDRFSAERPKGSFSTLEIQRTEQGDSAMYLCASSTGSMGLFGEGSWLTVV.